The present entry profiles one TCR beta chain with its context. These data originate in a study of CD8 T cells in Susac syndrome. In blood CD8+ and CD4+ T cells, TCR beta underwent sequencing. A quantity of about 0.45 to 1 ug RNA underwent reverse transcription using random hexamers. TCRdb passed the immunoSEQ multiplex PCR reads through MiXCR, listing each CDR3 protein once. The sample carries 90,000 to 150,000 distinct CDR3 sequences, approximately 93% recorded once. Germline V lookup: CDR1 SGHRS, CDR2 YFSETQ. V shed 3 bases and J shed 2 bases, with 10 bases lying between them. The CDR3 contains 14 residues.

This sequence originates from a human donor with multiple sclerosis. The sequenced sample consisted of CD4+ T cells from PBMCs. The chain combines TRBV5-1 with TRBJ2-3; D is unresolved. The CDR3 DNA reads TGCGCCAGCAGCTCTCAGGCTGACACAGATACGCAGTATTTT. Protein sequence: CASSSQADTDTQYF.